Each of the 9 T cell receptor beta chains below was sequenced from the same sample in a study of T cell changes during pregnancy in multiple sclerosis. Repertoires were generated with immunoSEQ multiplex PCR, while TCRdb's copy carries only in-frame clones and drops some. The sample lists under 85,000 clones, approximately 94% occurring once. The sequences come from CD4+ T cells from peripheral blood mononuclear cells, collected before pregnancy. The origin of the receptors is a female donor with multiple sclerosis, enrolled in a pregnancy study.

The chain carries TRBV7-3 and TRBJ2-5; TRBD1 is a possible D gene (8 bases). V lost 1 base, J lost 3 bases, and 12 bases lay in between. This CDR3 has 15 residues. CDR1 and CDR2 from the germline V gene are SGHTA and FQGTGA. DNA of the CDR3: TGTGCCAGCAGCTTAAACAGGGGGGGAGAAGAGACCCAGTACTTC. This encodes CASSLNRGGEETQYF.

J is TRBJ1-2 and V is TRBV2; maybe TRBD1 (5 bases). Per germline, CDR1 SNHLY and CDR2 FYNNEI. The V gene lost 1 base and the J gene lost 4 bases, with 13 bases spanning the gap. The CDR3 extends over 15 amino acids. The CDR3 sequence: CASSEGGRRSYGYTF. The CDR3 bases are TGTGCCAGCAGTGAAGGGGGCCGCCGAAGCTATGGCTACACCTTC.

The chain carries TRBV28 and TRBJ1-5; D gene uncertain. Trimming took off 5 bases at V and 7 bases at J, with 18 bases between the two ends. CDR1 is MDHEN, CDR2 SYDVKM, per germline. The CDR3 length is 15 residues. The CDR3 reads CASSTPREGWQPQHF. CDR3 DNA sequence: TGTGCCAGCAGTACCCCGAGAGAGGGATGGCAGCCCCAGCATTTT.

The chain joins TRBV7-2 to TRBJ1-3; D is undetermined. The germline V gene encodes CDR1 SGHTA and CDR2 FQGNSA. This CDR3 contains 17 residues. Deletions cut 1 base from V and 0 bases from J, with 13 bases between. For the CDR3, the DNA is TGTGCCAGCAGCTTAGATGTCCTTCCTAGCTCTGGAAACACCATATATTTT. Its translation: CASSLDVLPSSGNTIYF.

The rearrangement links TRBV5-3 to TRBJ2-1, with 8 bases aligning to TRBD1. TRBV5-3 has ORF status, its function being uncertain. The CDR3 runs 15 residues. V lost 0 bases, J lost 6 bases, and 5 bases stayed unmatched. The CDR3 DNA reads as TGTGCCAGAAGCTTGGAGGACAGGGACCGCAATGAGCAGTTCTTC. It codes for CARSLEDRDRNEQFF.

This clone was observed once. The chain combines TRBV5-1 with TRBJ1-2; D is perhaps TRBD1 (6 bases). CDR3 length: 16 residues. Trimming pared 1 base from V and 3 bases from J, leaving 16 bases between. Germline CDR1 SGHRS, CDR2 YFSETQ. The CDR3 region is CASSLNGGSADYGYTF. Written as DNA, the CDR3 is TGCGCCAGCAGCTTGAATGGGGGCTCAGCAGACTATGGCTACACCTTC.

The CDR3 sequence: CASSARGTSGSIAKNIQYF. The CDR3 DNA is TGTGCCAGTAGCGCGCGAGGGACTAGCGGGAGCATCGCCAAAAACATTCAGTACTTC. The chain links TRBV19 to TRBJ2-4; 14 positions agree with TRBD2. This CDR3 contains 19 residues. Trimming took 6 bases from V and 1 from J; bases not matched to a gene: 11. The germline gives CDR1 LNHDA, CDR2 SQIVND (reference sequence). Variable domain in full (rest from reference TRBV19 and TRBJ2-4): DGGITQSPKYLFRKEGQNVTLSCEQNLNHDAMYWYRQDPGQGLRLIYYSQIVNDFQKGDIAEGYSVSREKKESFPLTVTSAQKNPTAFYLCASSARGTSGSIAKNIQYFGAGTRLSVL.

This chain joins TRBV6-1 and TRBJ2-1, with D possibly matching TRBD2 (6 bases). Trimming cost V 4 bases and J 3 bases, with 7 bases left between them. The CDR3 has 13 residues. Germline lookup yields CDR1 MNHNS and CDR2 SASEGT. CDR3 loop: CASSGGNYNEQFF. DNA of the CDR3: TGTGCCAGCAGTGGCGGGAACTACAATGAGCAGTTCTTC.

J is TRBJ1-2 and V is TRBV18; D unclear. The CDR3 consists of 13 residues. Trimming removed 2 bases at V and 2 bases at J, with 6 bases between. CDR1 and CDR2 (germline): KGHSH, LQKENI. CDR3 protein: CASSPGENYGYTF. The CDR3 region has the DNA TGTGCCAGCTCACCAGGAGAAAACTATGGCTACACCTTC.